The clone carrying this TCR beta chain came up once. Its antigen is currently unknown. The V and J ends lost 1 base and 2 bases, in that order; junction bases with no gene match: 12. Germline V gene data show CDR1 as MGHRA and CDR2 as YSYEKL. The CDR3 is made up of 19 amino acids. This entry comes from a study of siplizumab effects on memory and regulatory T cells. Findings of the study overall: Roughly 75-95% of proliferating clones (CD4+ or CD8+) could not be assigned a naive or memory phenotype. Memory T cells appeared less diverse than naive cells, which seemed to contribute substantially to alloresponse. Researchers did not confirm the suppressive function of proliferating Tregs from siplizumab cultures. The alloreactive clones that mapped to unstimulated subsets made up only a minor fraction.

TCRdb keeps only in-frame clones here, not all; method: immunoSEQ multiplex PCR. The sample includes about 52,000 clones, about 97% of them seen just once. Input material: naive CD4+ T cells sorted from blood. The source is a human donor in good health. The chain carries TRBV4-1 and TRBJ2-1; 9 positions match TRBD2. DNA for the CDR3: TGCGCCAGCAGCCAAGGAACTAGCGGGTCTCTCTCCCCCTACAATGAGCAGTTCTTC. Residues: CASSQGTSGSLSPYNEQFF.